The rows below give T cell receptor beta chains drawn from one sample of a study of beta chain features in type 1 diabetes. Sequencing was performed with immunoSEQ multiplex PCR; in TCRdb, only in-frame clones are kept and a portion is missing. The repertoire consists of 130,000 or so clones, with approximately 10% occurring once and the leading ten covering approximately 0.7%. The sequencing input was central memory CD4+ T cells from blood. All receptors derive from a man aged 25 to 40 with type 1 diabetes. Both conserved end residues are part of each CDR3. Fields, in order: J gene, D gene, clone size, V gene, CDR3 DNA, CDR3 protein. The D gene is left open where the match is weak. For some rows the clone size is stated as once, few or many, or as a class when expanded; others skip it.

j_call: TRBJ2-1
d_call: NA
clone_size: NA
v_call: TRBV28
cdr3_nt: TGTGCCACCGCCCCCCCGGGACATCGGGGGGACAAGCAGTTCTTC
cdr3_aa: CATAPPGHRGDKQFF

j_call: TRBJ2-3
d_call: NA
clone_size: few
v_call: TRBV29-1
cdr3_nt: TGCACCACATTGCACACAGATACGCAGTATTTT
cdr3_aa: CTTLHTDTQYF

j_call: TRBJ1-5
d_call: TRBD1
clone_size: few
v_call: TRBV29-1
cdr3_nt: TGCAGCGCCCTACAGGGGGCCGGGAATCAGCCCCAGCATTTT
cdr3_aa: CSALQGAGNQPQHF

j_call: TRBJ1-2
d_call: NA
clone_size: few
v_call: TRBV2
cdr3_nt: TGTGCCAGCACTCCCCGCCTCGGGGGATATGGCTACACCTTC
cdr3_aa: CASTPRLGGYGYTF

j_call: TRBJ1-2
d_call: NA
clone_size: few
v_call: TRBV6-5
cdr3_nt: TGTGCCAGCAGTCTACAGGGTTATGGCTACACCTTC
cdr3_aa: CASSLQGYGYTF

j_call: TRBJ1-4
d_call: NA
clone_size: NA
v_call: TRBV9
cdr3_nt: TGTGCCAGCAGGTCGGGGAATGAAAAACTGTTTTTT
cdr3_aa: CASRSGNEKLFF

j_call: TRBJ1-2
d_call: TRBD1
clone_size: NA
v_call: TRBV7-8
cdr3_nt: TGTGCCAGCAGCGACTTCACAGGGGTACGCTACACCTTC
cdr3_aa: CASSDFTGVRYTF

j_call: TRBJ1-1
d_call: NA
clone_size: NA
v_call: TRBV28
cdr3_nt: TGTGCCAGCAGTCTCCCGACAGAGAACACTGAAGCTTTCTTT
cdr3_aa: CASSLPTENTEAFF

j_call: TRBJ1-4
d_call: TRBD1
clone_size: few
v_call: TRBV4-1
cdr3_nt: TGCGCCAGCAGCCACTTGGACAGGGAGGGTGCGGAACTGTTTTTT
cdr3_aa: CASSHLDREGAELFF

j_call: TRBJ1-2
d_call: NA
clone_size: few
v_call: TRBV10-3
cdr3_nt: TGTGCCATCAGTGGTAGCGGGGGCTGGGGCTACACCTTC
cdr3_aa: CAISGSGGWGYTF

j_call: TRBJ1-2
d_call: TRBD1
clone_size: few
v_call: TRBV5-4
cdr3_nt: TGTGCCAGCAGCCCGCAGGGGGCGCCCGGCTACACCTTC
cdr3_aa: CASSPQGAPGYTF

j_call: TRBJ2-1
d_call: TRBD2
clone_size: NA
v_call: TRBV19
cdr3_nt: TGTGCCAGTAGTATTACTAGCGGGGCATACAATGAGCAGTTCTTC
cdr3_aa: CASSITSGAYNEQFF

j_call: TRBJ2-4
d_call: TRBD1
clone_size: few
v_call: TRBV25-1
cdr3_nt: TGTGCCAGCAGTGAGGGGCCGCGGACAGGGGCCAAAAACATTCAGTACTTC
cdr3_aa: CASSEGPRTGAKNIQYF

j_call: TRBJ2-3
d_call: NA
clone_size: few
v_call: TRBV14
cdr3_nt: TGTGCCAGCAGCCCGTTGTCGTCTAGCACAGATACGCAGTATTTT
cdr3_aa: CASSPLSSSTDTQYF

j_call: TRBJ1-2
d_call: NA
clone_size: NA
v_call: TRBV14
cdr3_nt: TGTGCCAGCAGCCAGGGAGAGAACTATGGCTACACCTTC
cdr3_aa: CASSQGENYGYTF

j_call: TRBJ2-1
d_call: TRBD2
clone_size: NA
v_call: TRBV4-1
cdr3_nt: TGCGCCAGCAGCCAAGGCCGAGCGGGGGGGCGGAATGAGCAGTTCTTC
cdr3_aa: CASSQGRAGGRNEQFF

j_call: TRBJ2-3
d_call: TRBD2
clone_size: NA
v_call: TRBV7-3
cdr3_nt: TGTGCCAGCAGGATGACTAGCGGGAGCACAGATACGCAGTATTTT
cdr3_aa: CASRMTSGSTDTQYF

j_call: TRBJ1-1
d_call: NA
clone_size: NA
v_call: TRBV7-9
cdr3_nt: TGTGCCAGCAGCCTCTCGGGGAACACTGAAGCTTTCTTT
cdr3_aa: CASSLSGNTEAFF

j_call: TRBJ2-7
d_call: TRBD1
clone_size: few
v_call: TRBV19
cdr3_nt: TGTGCCAGTAGGACTGGGACAGGGCTCTCCTACGAGCAGTACTTC
cdr3_aa: CASRTGTGLSYEQYF

j_call: TRBJ2-5
d_call: NA
clone_size: few
v_call: TRBV28
cdr3_nt: TGTGCCAGCGGTTCGGAGACCCAGTACTTC
cdr3_aa: CASGSETQYF

j_call: TRBJ1-5
d_call: TRBD1
clone_size: NA
v_call: TRBV19
cdr3_nt: TGTGCCAGTGACGAGGGGGCCAGCAATCAGCCCCAGCATTTT
cdr3_aa: CASDEGASNQPQHF

j_call: TRBJ2-3
d_call: TRBD2
clone_size: few
v_call: TRBV7-9
cdr3_nt: TGTGCCAGCAGCCAGCGGGGGGACACAGATACGCAGTATTTT
cdr3_aa: CASSQRGDTDTQYF

j_call: TRBJ2-1
d_call: TRBD2
clone_size: few
v_call: TRBV4-2
cdr3_nt: TGTGCCAGCAGCCAAGGGACTAGGCTGGATGAGCAGTTCTTC
cdr3_aa: CASSQGTRLDEQFF

j_call: TRBJ2-7
d_call: TRBD2
clone_size: few
v_call: TRBV6-5
cdr3_nt: TGTGCCAGCAGTCCCCGGGAGCGGGGTAGCGAGCAGTACTTC
cdr3_aa: CASSPRERGSEQYF

j_call: TRBJ1-2
d_call: NA
clone_size: few
v_call: TRBV6-4
cdr3_nt: TGTGCCAGCAGTGACTCTGCCCAGGCTAACTATGGCTACACCTTC
cdr3_aa: CASSDSAQANYGYTF

j_call: TRBJ2-7
d_call: NA
clone_size: NA
v_call: TRBV28
cdr3_nt: TGTGCCAGCACCGCCCCGGCGGGGAAGTACGAGCAGTACTTC
cdr3_aa: CASTAPAGKYEQYF

j_call: TRBJ1-1
d_call: NA
clone_size: few
v_call: TRBV20-1
cdr3_nt: TGCAGTGCTAGGAGGATGACTGAAGCTTTCTTT
cdr3_aa: CSARRMTEAFF

j_call: TRBJ1-2
d_call: TRBD1
clone_size: few
v_call: TRBV7-2
cdr3_nt: TGTGCCAGCAGCTTAACCAGGGGGGAGAGGGGCTACACCTTC
cdr3_aa: CASSLTRGERGYTF

j_call: TRBJ2-4
d_call: NA
clone_size: few
v_call: TRBV9
cdr3_nt: TGTGCCAGCAGCGTTGGGCTGGAGGGGAACATTCAGTACTTC
cdr3_aa: CASSVGLEGNIQYF

j_call: TRBJ2-7
d_call: NA
clone_size: NA
v_call: TRBV15
cdr3_nt: TGTGCCACCAGCAGAGATCCGGACAGCGCCTACGAGCAGTACTTC
cdr3_aa: CATSRDPDSAYEQYF

j_call: TRBJ1-2
d_call: NA
clone_size: NA
v_call: TRBV2
cdr3_nt: TGTGCCAGCAGTGAACGGGGCTATGGCTACACCTTC
cdr3_aa: CASSERGYGYTF

j_call: TRBJ2-3
d_call: TRBD2
clone_size: NA
v_call: TRBV29-1
cdr3_nt: TGCAGCATTCGGGGGGGGGCCACAGATACGCAGTATTTT
cdr3_aa: CSIRGGATDTQYF

j_call: TRBJ2-3
d_call: NA
clone_size: NA
v_call: TRBV29-1
cdr3_nt: TGCAGCGTTGTAGGGGGGGTGACAGATACGCAGTATTTT
cdr3_aa: CSVVGGVTDTQYF

j_call: TRBJ1-1
d_call: NA
clone_size: few
v_call: TRBV29-1
cdr3_nt: TGCAGCGTTTCCCCCGGCGGACAGATGAACACTGAAGCTTTCTTT
cdr3_aa: CSVSPGGQMNTEAFF

j_call: TRBJ1-2
d_call: NA
clone_size: NA
v_call: TRBV5-1
cdr3_nt: TGCGCCAGCAGCTTTGAAGGGGCGAGCTATGGCTACACCTTC
cdr3_aa: CASSFEGASYGYTF

j_call: TRBJ2-3
d_call: TRBD2
clone_size: many
v_call: TRBV15
cdr3_nt: TGTGCCACCAGCAGAGATGGACTAGCCTCAGATACGCAGTATTTT
cdr3_aa: CATSRDGLASDTQYF

j_call: TRBJ2-3
d_call: NA
clone_size: NA
v_call: TRBV7-8
cdr3_nt: TGTGCCAGCAGCTCCAGTGGGAGTGATACGCAGTATTTT
cdr3_aa: CASSSSGSDTQYF

j_call: TRBJ2-1
d_call: TRBD2
clone_size: NA
v_call: TRBV5-1
cdr3_nt: TGCGCCAGCAGACCTAGCGGGGTCCCCTCCTACAATGAGCAGTTCTTC
cdr3_aa: CASRPSGVPSYNEQFF

j_call: TRBJ1-5
d_call: NA
clone_size: many
v_call: TRBV11-2
cdr3_nt: TGTGCCAGCAGCTTAAACGCGGTTCAGCCCCAGCATTTT
cdr3_aa: CASSLNAVQPQHF

j_call: TRBJ2-5
d_call: NA
clone_size: NA
v_call: TRBV5-8
cdr3_nt: TGTGCCAGCAGCCCGGTGGAGGTACGAGAGACCCAGTACTTC
cdr3_aa: CASSPVEVRETQYF

j_call: TRBJ1-1
d_call: NA
clone_size: few
v_call: TRBV11-2
cdr3_nt: TGTGCCAGCAGCTTAGTATCAGACACTGAAGCTTTCTTT
cdr3_aa: CASSLVSDTEAFF

j_call: TRBJ1-5
d_call: TRBD1
clone_size: few
v_call: TRBV27
cdr3_nt: TGTGCCAGCAGTATTACAGGGGATCAGCCCCAGCATTTT
cdr3_aa: CASSITGDQPQHF

j_call: TRBJ1-4
d_call: TRBD1
clone_size: NA
v_call: TRBV7-8
cdr3_nt: TGTGCCAGTGCTCCGGTTGGGACAGAGAATGAAAAACTGTTTTTT
cdr3_aa: CASAPVGTENEKLFF

j_call: TRBJ2-2
d_call: NA
clone_size: many
v_call: TRBV5-1
cdr3_nt: TGCGCCAGCAGCCGTGGAGAACCGAACACCGGGGAGCTGTTTTTT
cdr3_aa: CASSRGEPNTGELFF

j_call: TRBJ2-5
d_call: NA
clone_size: few
v_call: TRBV7-9
cdr3_nt: TGTGCCAGCAGCCCTTCGGCTAGCCAAGAGACCCAGTACTTC
cdr3_aa: CASSPSASQETQYF

j_call: TRBJ1-5
d_call: TRBD1
clone_size: few
v_call: TRBV28
cdr3_nt: TGTGCCAGCAGCTCAGGGACAGTCGTAGAGCCCCAGCATTTT
cdr3_aa: CASSSGTVVEPQHF

j_call: TRBJ2-6
d_call: TRBD1
clone_size: few
v_call: TRBV2
cdr3_nt: TGTGCCAGCAGGTCCGGGACAGGGCCTAACTCTGGGGCCAACGTCCTGACTTTC
cdr3_aa: CASRSGTGPNSGANVLTF

j_call: TRBJ2-2
d_call: NA
clone_size: few
v_call: TRBV4-2
cdr3_nt: TGTGCCAGCACCCCCGCAGGGACACCCGGGGAGCTGTTTTTT
cdr3_aa: CASTPAGTPGELFF

j_call: TRBJ1-2
d_call: TRBD1
clone_size: once
v_call: TRBV7-9
cdr3_nt: TGTGCCAGCAGCCGGGACAGGGACTCTAACTATGGCTACACCTTC
cdr3_aa: CASSRDRDSNYGYTF

j_call: TRBJ2-2
d_call: NA
clone_size: NA
v_call: TRBV5-1
cdr3_nt: TGCGCCAGCAGCTTGCTAAGTCAGGACACCGGGGAGCTGTTTTTT
cdr3_aa: CASSLLSQDTGELFF

j_call: TRBJ1-1
d_call: NA
clone_size: few
v_call: TRBV5-1
cdr3_nt: TGCGCCAGCAGAGAACAGCCAGGGCGCACTGAAGCTTTCTTT
cdr3_aa: CASREQPGRTEAFF

j_call: TRBJ2-3
d_call: NA
clone_size: few
v_call: TRBV5-1
cdr3_nt: TGCGCCAGCAGCAATCCTCAGGGTTCAGATACGCAGTATTTT
cdr3_aa: CASSNPQGSDTQYF

j_call: TRBJ2-2
d_call: TRBD1
clone_size: few
v_call: TRBV18
cdr3_nt: TGTGCCAGCTCAACTGGACAGGGGAACACCGGGGAGCTGTTTTTT
cdr3_aa: CASSTGQGNTGELFF

j_call: TRBJ2-4
d_call: NA
clone_size: few
v_call: TRBV6-5
cdr3_nt: TGTGCCAGCAGTGACACAGGTCTCGAATACTTC
cdr3_aa: CASSDTGLEYF

j_call: TRBJ2-2
d_call: NA
clone_size: NA
v_call: TRBV2
cdr3_nt: TGTGCCAGCAGCATCAGGGTCGCGCCCACCGGGGAGCTGTTTTTT
cdr3_aa: CASSIRVAPTGELFF

j_call: TRBJ2-5
d_call: TRBD1
clone_size: few
v_call: TRBV9
cdr3_nt: TGTGCCAGCAGCGTAGGGAGGACAGGGGGCGAAGAGACCCAGTACTTC
cdr3_aa: CASSVGRTGGEETQYF

j_call: TRBJ2-1
d_call: TRBD1
clone_size: NA
v_call: TRBV5-1
cdr3_nt: TGCGCCAGCAGCGTGACAGGGGGTTCCTACAATGAGCAGTTCTTC
cdr3_aa: CASSVTGGSYNEQFF

j_call: TRBJ1-1
d_call: NA
clone_size: NA
v_call: TRBV28
cdr3_nt: TGTGCCAGCAGTTTGCAGGCAGGGGCTTTCTTT
cdr3_aa: CASSLQAGAFF